This is a list of T cell receptor beta chains from one sample in a study of blood T cell repertoires in COVID-19. Repertoires were generated with immunoSEQ multiplex PCR, while TCRdb's copy carries only in-frame clones and drops some. Of about 170,000 clones in the sample, approximately 91% were seen once. The sequenced sample consisted of peripheral blood. All receptors derive from a man aged 18 to 30 with COVID-19, enrolled during active disease. The CDR3 runs from the conserved cysteine through the conserved F or W.

J gene	V gene	CDR3 length	CDR3 protein
TRBJ1-3	TRBV6-4	16	CASSQDRGRDGNTIYF
TRBJ2-1	TRBV15	12	CATSTDVNEQFF
TRBJ1-2	TRBV28	14	CASSPPGRGDGYTF
TRBJ1-4	TRBV28	16	CASSASGVATNEKLFF
TRBJ1-1	TRBV10-3	12	CAISPGETEAFF
TRBJ2-7	TRBV19	16	CASSLRDHRLGYEQYF
TRBJ2-1	TRBV28	16	CASSLMWRESSNEQFF
TRBJ1-1	TRBV3-1/TRBV3-2	14	CASSPLGGVTEAFF
TRBJ1-6	TRBV27	13	CASKSQGNSPLHF
TRBJ2-7	TRBV11-2	14	CASRDWRDSYEQYF